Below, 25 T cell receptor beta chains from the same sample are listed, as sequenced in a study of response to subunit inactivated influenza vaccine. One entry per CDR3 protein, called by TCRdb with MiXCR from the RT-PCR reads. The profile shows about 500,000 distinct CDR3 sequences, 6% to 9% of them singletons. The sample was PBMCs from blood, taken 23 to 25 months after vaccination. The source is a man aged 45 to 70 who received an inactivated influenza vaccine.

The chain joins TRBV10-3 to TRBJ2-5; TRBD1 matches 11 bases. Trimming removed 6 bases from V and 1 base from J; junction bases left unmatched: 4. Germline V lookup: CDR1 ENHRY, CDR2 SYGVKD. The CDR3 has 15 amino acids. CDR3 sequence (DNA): TGTGCCATCAGCCCGGGACAGGGGGGCCAAGAGACCCAGTACTTC. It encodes CAISPGQGGQETQYF.

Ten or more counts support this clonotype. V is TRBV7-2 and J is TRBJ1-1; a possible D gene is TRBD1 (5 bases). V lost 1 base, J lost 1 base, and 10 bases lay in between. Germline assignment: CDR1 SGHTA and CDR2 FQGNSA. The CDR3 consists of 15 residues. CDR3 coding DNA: TGTGCCAGCAGCTTAGTAGGGACTGGGAACACTGAAGCTTTCTTT. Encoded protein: CASSLVGTGNTEAFF.

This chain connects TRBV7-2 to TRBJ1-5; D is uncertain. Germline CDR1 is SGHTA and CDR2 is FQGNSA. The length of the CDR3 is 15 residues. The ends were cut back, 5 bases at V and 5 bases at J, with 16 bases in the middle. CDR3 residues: CASSRRHLVDQPQHF. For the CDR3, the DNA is TGTGCCAGCAGCAGAAGACACCTCGTTGATCAGCCCCAGCATTTT.

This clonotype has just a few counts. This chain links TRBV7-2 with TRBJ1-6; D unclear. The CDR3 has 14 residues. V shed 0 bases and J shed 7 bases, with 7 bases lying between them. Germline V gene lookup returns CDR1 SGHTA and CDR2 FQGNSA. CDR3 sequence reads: CASSLASGNSPLHF. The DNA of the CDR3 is TGTGCCAGCAGCTTAGCGTCCGGGAATTCACCCCTCCACTTT. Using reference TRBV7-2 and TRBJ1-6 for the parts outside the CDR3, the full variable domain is GAGVSQSPSNKVTEKGKDVELRCDPISGHTALYWYRQSLGQGLEFLIYFQGNSAPDKSGLPSDRFSAERTGGSVSTLTIQRTQQEDSAVYLCASSLASGNSPLHFGNGTRLTVT.

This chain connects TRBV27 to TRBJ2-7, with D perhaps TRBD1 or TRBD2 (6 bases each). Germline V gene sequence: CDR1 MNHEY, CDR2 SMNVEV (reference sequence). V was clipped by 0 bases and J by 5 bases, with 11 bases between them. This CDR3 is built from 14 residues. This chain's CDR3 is CASSLSGGGHEQYF. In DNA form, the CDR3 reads TGTGCCAGCAGTTTATCAGGGGGAGGCCACGAGCAGTACTTC.

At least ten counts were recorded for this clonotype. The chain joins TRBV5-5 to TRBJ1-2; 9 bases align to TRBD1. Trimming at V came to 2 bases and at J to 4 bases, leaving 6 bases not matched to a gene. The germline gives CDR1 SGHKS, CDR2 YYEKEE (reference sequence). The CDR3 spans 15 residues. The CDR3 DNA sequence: TGTGCCAGCAGCTTACCCGGACAGGGGACCTATGGCTACACCTTC. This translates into CASSLPGQGTYGYTF.

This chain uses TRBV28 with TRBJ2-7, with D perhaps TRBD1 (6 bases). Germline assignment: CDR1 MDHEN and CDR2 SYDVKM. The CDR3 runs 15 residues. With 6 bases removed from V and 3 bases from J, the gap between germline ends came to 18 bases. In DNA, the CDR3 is TGTGCCAGCAGCCCCGGTTCCACCAGGGGCTACGAGCAGTACTTC. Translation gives CASSPGSTRGYEQYF.

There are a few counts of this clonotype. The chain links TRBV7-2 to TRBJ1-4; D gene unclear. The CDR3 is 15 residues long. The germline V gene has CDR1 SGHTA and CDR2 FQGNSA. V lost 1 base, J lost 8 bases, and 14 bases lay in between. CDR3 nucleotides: TGTGCCAGCAGCTTAGACGGCCTCGGCAGCGAAAAACTGTTTTTT. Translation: CASSLDGLGSEKLFF.

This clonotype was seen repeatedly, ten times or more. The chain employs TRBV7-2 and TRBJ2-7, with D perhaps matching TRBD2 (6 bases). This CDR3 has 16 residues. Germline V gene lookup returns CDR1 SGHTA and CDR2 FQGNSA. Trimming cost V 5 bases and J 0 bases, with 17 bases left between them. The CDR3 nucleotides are TGTGCCAGCAGCCCACTAAGCGGGTTCGGCTCCTACGAGCAGTACTTC. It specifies CASSPLSGFGSYEQYF.

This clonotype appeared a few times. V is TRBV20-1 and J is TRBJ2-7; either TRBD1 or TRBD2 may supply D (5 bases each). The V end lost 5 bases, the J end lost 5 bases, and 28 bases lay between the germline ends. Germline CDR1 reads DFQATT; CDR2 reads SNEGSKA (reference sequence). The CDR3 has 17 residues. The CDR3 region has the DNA TGCAGTGCTCCGAGGGGAGAACTTTTGATCGAGGGGCACGAGCAGTACTTC. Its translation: CSAPRGELLIEGHEQYF.

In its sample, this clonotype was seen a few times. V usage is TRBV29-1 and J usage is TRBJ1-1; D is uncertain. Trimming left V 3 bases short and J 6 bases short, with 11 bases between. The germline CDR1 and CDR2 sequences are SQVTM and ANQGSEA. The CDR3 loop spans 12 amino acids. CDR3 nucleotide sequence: TGCAGCGTTGAGAAGGCCGTCGCTGAAGCTTTCTTT. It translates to CSVEKAVAEAFF.

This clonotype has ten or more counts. The DNA of the CDR3 is TGTGCCAGCAGCTTGGACACCGGGACAGGGGCATGGCCCCAGCATTTT. Translation gives CASSLDTGTGAWPQHF. This sequence joins TRBV5-5 and TRBJ1-5; TRBD1 matches 10 bases. CDR1 and CDR2 from the germline V gene are SGHKS and YYEKEE (reference sequence). V shed 0 bases, J shed 9 bases, and the junction held 9 bases outside the gene matches. The CDR3 is made up of 16 amino acids.

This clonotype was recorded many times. This CDR3 reads CASSFSVYNEQFF. The CDR3 region has the DNA TGTGCCAGCAGTTTCTCCGTCTACAATGAGCAGTTCTTC. The chain couples TRBV27 to TRBJ2-1; D is ambiguous. V gave up 3 bases and J gave up 3 bases, with 6 bases separating them. Looked up from germline, CDR1 is MNHEY and CDR2 is SMNVEV (reference sequence). This CDR3 spans 13 amino acids.

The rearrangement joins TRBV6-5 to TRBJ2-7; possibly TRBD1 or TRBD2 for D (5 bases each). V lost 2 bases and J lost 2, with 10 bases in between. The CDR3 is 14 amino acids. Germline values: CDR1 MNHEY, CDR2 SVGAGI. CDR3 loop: CASSYRDGTYEQYF. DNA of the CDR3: TGTGCCAGCAGTTACCGGGACGGTACCTACGAGCAGTACTTC.

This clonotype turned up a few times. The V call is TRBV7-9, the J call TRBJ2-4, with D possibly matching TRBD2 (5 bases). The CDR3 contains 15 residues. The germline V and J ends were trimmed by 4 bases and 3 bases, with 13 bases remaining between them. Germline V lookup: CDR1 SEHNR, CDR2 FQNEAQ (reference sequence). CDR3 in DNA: TGTGCCAGCAGCTCGACTACGAGAAACAAAAACATTCAGTACTTC. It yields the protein CASSSTTRNKNIQYF.

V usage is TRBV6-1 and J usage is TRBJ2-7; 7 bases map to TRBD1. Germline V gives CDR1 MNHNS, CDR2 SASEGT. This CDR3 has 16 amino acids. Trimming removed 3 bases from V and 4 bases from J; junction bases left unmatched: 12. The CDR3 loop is CASSDPKLTGKYEQYF. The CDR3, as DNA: TGTGCCAGCAGTGACCCAAAACTGACAGGGAAGTACGAGCAGTACTTC.

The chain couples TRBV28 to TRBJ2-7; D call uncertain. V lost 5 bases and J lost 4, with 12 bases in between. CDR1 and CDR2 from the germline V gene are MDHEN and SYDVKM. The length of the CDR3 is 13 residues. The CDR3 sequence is CASSPGRKYEQYF. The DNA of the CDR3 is TGTGCCAGCAGTCCTGGACGGAAGTACGAGCAGTACTTC.

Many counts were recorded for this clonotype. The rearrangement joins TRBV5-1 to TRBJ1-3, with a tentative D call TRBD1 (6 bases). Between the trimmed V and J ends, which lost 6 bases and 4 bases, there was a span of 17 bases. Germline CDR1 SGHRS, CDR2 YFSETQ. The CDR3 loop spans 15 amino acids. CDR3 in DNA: TGCGCCAGCAAGCTGTCAGGGGCGCCAGGAAACACCATATATTTT. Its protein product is CASKLSGAPGNTIYF.

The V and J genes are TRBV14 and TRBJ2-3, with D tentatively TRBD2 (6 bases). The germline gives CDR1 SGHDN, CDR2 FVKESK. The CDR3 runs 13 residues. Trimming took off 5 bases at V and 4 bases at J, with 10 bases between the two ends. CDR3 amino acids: CASSTGVPDTQYF. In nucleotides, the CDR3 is TGTGCCAGCAGCACGGGAGTCCCAGATACGCAGTATTTT.

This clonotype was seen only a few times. CDR3 in amino acids: CASTPIGGPSGATGELFF. The CDR3 DNA sequence: TGTGCCAGCACCCCCATAGGAGGGCCTAGCGGGGCCACCGGGGAGCTGTTTTTT. The chain recombines TRBV11-2 with TRBJ2-2; TRBD2 agrees at 9 bases. This CDR3 comprises 18 residues. Germline values: CDR1 SGHAT, CDR2 FQNNGV. V gave up 7 bases and J gave up 4 bases; unmatched junction bases: 16.

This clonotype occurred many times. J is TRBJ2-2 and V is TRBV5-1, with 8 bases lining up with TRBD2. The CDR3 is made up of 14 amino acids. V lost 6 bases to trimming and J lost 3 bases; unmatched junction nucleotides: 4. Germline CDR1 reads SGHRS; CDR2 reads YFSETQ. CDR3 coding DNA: TGCGCCAGCACGGGAGGGGACTACACCGGGGAGCTGTTTTTT. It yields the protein CASTGGDYTGELFF.

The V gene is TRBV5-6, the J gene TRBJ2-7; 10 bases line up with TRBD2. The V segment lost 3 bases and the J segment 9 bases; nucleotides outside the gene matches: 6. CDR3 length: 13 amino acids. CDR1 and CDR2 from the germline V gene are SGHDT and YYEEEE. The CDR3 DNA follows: TGTGCCAGCAGCTCCTTAGCGGGAGGATCGCAGTACTTC. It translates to CASSSLAGGSQYF.

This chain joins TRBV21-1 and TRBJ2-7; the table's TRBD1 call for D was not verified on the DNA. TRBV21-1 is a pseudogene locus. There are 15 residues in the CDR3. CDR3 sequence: CASSTRDSASYEQYF. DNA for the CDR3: TGTGCCAGCAGCACCCGGGACAGTGCATCCTACGAGCAGTACTTC.

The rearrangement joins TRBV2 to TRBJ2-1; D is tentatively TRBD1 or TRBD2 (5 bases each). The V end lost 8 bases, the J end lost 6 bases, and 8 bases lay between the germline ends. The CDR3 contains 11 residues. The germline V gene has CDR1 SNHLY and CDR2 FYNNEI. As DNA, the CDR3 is TGTGCCAGCGGGACGTTCAATGAGCAGTTCTTC. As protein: CASGTFNEQFF. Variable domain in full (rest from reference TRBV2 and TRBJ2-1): EPEVTQTPSHQVTQMGQEVILRCVPISNHLYFYWYRQILGQKVEFLVSFYNNEISEKSEIFDDQFSVERPDGSNFTLKIRSTKLEDSAMYFCASGTFNEQFFGPGTRLTVL.

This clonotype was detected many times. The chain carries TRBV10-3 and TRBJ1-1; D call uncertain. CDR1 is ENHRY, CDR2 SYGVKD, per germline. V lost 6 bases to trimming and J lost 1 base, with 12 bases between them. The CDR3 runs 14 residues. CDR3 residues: CAIRKHTANTEAFF. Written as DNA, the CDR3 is TGTGCCATCAGGAAGCACACGGCGAACACTGAAGCTTTCTTT.